Following are 22 T cell receptor beta chains from one sample sequenced in a study of shared clonotypes between healthy human individuals. Using immunoSEQ multiplex PCR, the repertoire was profiled, and TCRdb retains in-frame clones only, with some absent. The sample yields about 530,000 clones, almost 97% seen once. Sequencing was done on a sample of naive CD4+ T cells sorted from blood. This sample's subset: CD45RA+ positively selected. These receptors all stem from a woman aged 30 to 39 in good health.

This clone was observed once. The rearrangement joins TRBV15 to TRBJ2-1, with D perhaps TRBD2 (5 bases). The germline V gene has CDR1 LNHNV and CDR2 YYDKDF (reference sequence). V gave up 8 bases and J gave up 0 bases, with 11 bases separating them. CDR3 length: 14 amino acids. The CDR3 sequence: CATGLLSSYNEQFF. Written as DNA, the CDR3 is TGTGCCACCGGACTTCTGAGCTCCTACAATGAGCAGTTCTTC. The whole variable domain, filled in from reference TRBV15 and TRBJ2-1, reads DAMVIQNPRYQVTQFGKPVTLSCSQTLNHNVMYWYQQKSSQAPKLLFHYYDKDFNNEADTPDNFQSRRPNTSFCFLDIRSPGLGDTAMYLCATGLLSSYNEQFFGPGTRLTVL.

In DNA form, the CDR3 reads TGTGCCAGCAGTTTATATCCAGGGCCTAGCTCCTACGAGCAGTACTTC. This translates into CASSLYPGPSSYEQYF. J is TRBJ2-7 and V is TRBV28, with D perhaps matching TRBD1 (5 bases). V was trimmed by 1 base and J by 0 bases, leaving 13 bases between them. CDR3 length: 16 amino acids. Germline V gene lookup returns CDR1 MDHEN and CDR2 SYDVKM.

J is TRBJ2-6 and V is TRBV11-2; D may be TRBD1 (6 bases). The V end lost 5 bases, the J end lost 2 bases, and 16 bases lay between the germline ends. The CDR3 spans 17 residues. Germline V gene lookup returns CDR1 SGHAT and CDR2 FQNNGV. The CDR3 spells CASSPLHRVPGANVLTF. CDR3 DNA sequence: TGTGCCAGCAGCCCATTACACAGGGTACCTGGGGCCAACGTCCTGACTTTC.

The chain links TRBV5-1 to TRBJ1-5, with TRBD1 identical over 9 bases. The germline CDR1 and CDR2 sequences are SGHRS and YFSETQ. CDR3 length: 15 amino acids. V trimming: 4 bases; J trimming: 6 bases; junction bases outside the gene matches: 8. The chain's CDR3 is CASSPGQGVGQPQHF. CDR3 in DNA: TGCGCCAGCAGCCCGGGACAGGGAGTAGGTCAGCCCCAGCATTTT.

This chain uses TRBV27 with TRBJ2-7; D remains unclear. The V end lost 7 bases, the J end lost 3 bases, and 7 bases lay between the germline ends. Germline V gene sequence: CDR1 MNHEY, CDR2 SMNVEV (reference sequence). CDR3 length: 11 residues. The CDR3 protein is CASMGNYEQYF. The CDR3 DNA sequence: TGTGCCAGCATGGGTAACTACGAGCAGTACTTC.

The chain has TRBV28 and TRBJ2-1, with a possible D match to TRBD2 (5 bases). The CDR3 contains 15 residues. V dropped 6 bases and J dropped 4 bases, with 16 bases sitting between them. The germline gives CDR1 MDHEN, CDR2 SYDVKM. The CDR3 sequence is CASSNRLMEYNEQFF. CDR3 nucleotide sequence: TGTGCCAGCAGCAACAGACTAATGGAATACAATGAGCAGTTCTTC. The full variable domain, completed using reference TRBV28 and TRBJ2-1, is DVKVTQSSRYLVKRTGEKVFLECVQDMDHENMFWYRQDPGLGLRLIYFSYDVKMKEKGDIPEGYSVSREKKERFSLILESASTNQTSMYLCASSNRLMEYNEQFFGPGTRLTVL.

This chain joins TRBV28 and TRBJ1-2, with D unclear. Looked up from germline, CDR1 is MDHEN and CDR2 is SYDVKM. CDR3 size: 14 residues. Trimming cost V 3 bases and J 0 bases, with 8 bases left between them. CDR3 bases: TGTGCCAGCAGTTTTCACGTAGCTAACTATGGCTACACCTTC. It codes for CASSFHVANYGYTF.

The sample holds one count of this clone. The chain combines TRBV5-1 with TRBJ1-4, with D uncertain. The CDR3 length is 14 residues. Between the trimmed V and J ends, which lost 5 bases and 6 bases, there was a span of 14 bases. The germline V gene has CDR1 SGHRS and CDR2 YFSETQ. CDR3 nucleotides: TGCGCCAGCAGTTATGGATCGGCCGATGAAAAACTGTTTTTT. Translated, it gives CASSYGSADEKLFF.

The V call is TRBV14, the J call TRBJ1-1; 8 nucleotides line up with TRBD1. In germline, CDR1 is SGHDN, CDR2 FVKESK. The CDR3 spans 13 residues. V was clipped by 6 bases and J by 4 bases; unmatched bases: 4. The CDR3 spells CASRDRATTEAFF. DNA for the CDR3: TGTGCCAGCAGGGACAGGGCGACCACTGAAGCTTTCTTT.

The rearrangement joins TRBV29-1 to TRBJ2-5, with D possibly matching TRBD1 (6 bases). The assigned J gene may be wrong: the sequence end matches TRBJ2-7 better. CDR3 size: 14 residues. Germline V gene sequence: CDR1 SQVTM, CDR2 ANQGSEA. The CDR3 DNA is TGCAGCGTTGATATAACAGGGTTAAACTACGAGCAGTACTTC. Its protein is CSVDITGLNYEQYF.

The chain has TRBV28 and TRBJ2-4; D unclear. With 7 bases removed from V and 6 bases from J, the gap between germline ends came to 16 bases. The CDR3 has 14 residues. Germline V lookup: CDR1 MDHEN, CDR2 SYDVKM. The CDR3, as DNA: TGTGCCAGCACCCCCTCGACACCGTTAAACATTCAGTACTTC. It translates to CASTPSTPLNIQYF.

Here the CDR3 reads CASSIPQGSGSPLHF. For the CDR3, the DNA is TGTGCCAGCAGCATACCACAGGGTTCAGGTTCACCCCTCCACTTT. The gene calls are TRBV7-2 and TRBJ1-6; tentatively, D is TRBD1 (6 bases). The ends were cut back, 5 bases at V and 9 bases at J, with 17 bases in the middle. Germline V gives CDR1 SGHTA, CDR2 FQGNSA. This CDR3 has 15 amino acids.

The chain combines TRBV4-1 with TRBJ1-4; maybe TRBD1 (5 bases). Deletions cut 4 bases from V and 8 bases from J, with 17 bases between. The CDR3 totals 15 residues. The germline V gene has CDR1 MGHRA and CDR2 YSYEKL. The chain's CDR3 is CASSRDPGEREKLFF. CDR3 DNA sequence: TGCGCCAGCAGCCGGGACCCCGGTGAGAGGGAAAAACTGTTTTTT.

The rearrangement joins TRBV28 to TRBJ2-3; the match to TRBD1 covers 8 bases. Trimming took 4 bases from V and 4 from J; bases not matched to a gene: 7. Germline V gene data show CDR1 as MDHEN and CDR2 as SYDVKM. The CDR3 consists of 15 residues. The DNA for the CDR3 is TGTGCCAGCAGTTCCGGACAGGGAGTGCCAGATACGCAGTATTTT. Encoded protein: CASSSGQGVPDTQYF.

The chain recombines TRBV4-1 with TRBJ2-7, with D perhaps given as TRBD1 or TRBD2 (7 bases each). Per germline, CDR1 MGHRA and CDR2 YSYEKL. The V gene lost 2 bases and the J gene lost 2 bases, with 10 bases spanning the gap. The CDR3 spans 14 residues. CDR3 in DNA: TGCGCCAGCAGCCAATCAGGGGGGGCCTACGAGCAGTACTTC. Its translation: CASSQSGGAYEQYF.

This sequence joins TRBV7-2 and TRBJ2-5; no clear D. The CDR3 runs 15 residues. V was cut by 0 bases and J by 5 bases, with 13 bases left in between. CDR1 is SGHTA, CDR2 FQGNSA, per germline. The CDR3 nucleotides are TGTGCCAGCAGCTTAGCCGTGGTGTTACGGGAGACCCAGTACTTC. Its protein is CASSLAVVLRETQYF.

The chain has TRBV6-1 and TRBJ1-2, with D hard to call. Germline V CDR1 and CDR2: MNHNS, SASEGT. The CDR3 contains 15 residues. With 1 base removed from V and 5 bases from J, the gap between germline ends came to 14 bases. The CDR3 DNA is TGTGCCAGCAGTGAAGGGACCGACCCTTGGTATGGCTACACCTTC. It encodes CASSEGTDPWYGYTF.

The chain combines TRBV7-9 with TRBJ2-5; TRBD1 matches at 8 bases. Germline CDR1 reads SEHNR; CDR2 reads FQNEAQ (reference sequence). J lost 4 bases, V lost 3 bases, and 4 bases had no gene match. The CDR3 sequence is 14 residues long. The CDR3 loop is CASSFDRGRETQYF. CDR3 DNA: TGTGCCAGCAGCTTTGACAGGGGTAGAGAGACCCAGTACTTC.

This clone has just one count. The chain employs TRBV7-7 and TRBJ2-1; 8 bases agree with TRBD1. V lost 5 bases, J lost 1 base, and 1 base stayed unmatched. The CDR3 has 14 amino acids. CDR1 and CDR2 from the germline V gene are SSHAT and FNYEAQ (reference sequence). CDR3 nucleotides: TGTGCCAGCAGCCGGGACAGGTCCTACAATGAGCAGTTCTTC. Translation gives CASSRDRSYNEQFF.

V gene TRBV7-9 combines with J gene TRBJ1-1; weak D call: TRBD1 (5 bases). Per germline, CDR1 SEHNR and CDR2 FQNEAQ (reference sequence). V was pared by 1 base and J by 4 bases, with 10 bases between. CDR3 length: 14 residues. CDR3 nucleotides: TGTGCCAGCAGCTTAGGCAGTGGGGGCACTGAAGCTTTCTTT. Amino acid sequence: CASSLGSGGTEAFF. The full variable domain, with the rest looked up from reference TRBV7-9 and TRBJ1-1, is DTGVSQNPRHKITKRGQNVTFRCDPISEHNRLYWYRQTLGQGPEFLTYFQNEAQLEKSRLLSDRFSAERPKGSFSTLEIQRTEQGDSAMYLCASSLGSGGTEAFFGQGTRLTVV.

The CDR3: CASRTEMGRVYGYTF. CDR3 in DNA: TGTGCCAGCAGGACAGAAATGGGGCGCGTCTATGGCTACACCTTC. The chain carries TRBV6-6 and TRBJ1-2; the D gene is possibly TRBD1 (5 bases). The germline V and J ends were trimmed by 6 bases and 4 bases, with 18 bases remaining between them. The CDR3 length is 15 residues. Per germline, CDR1 MNHNY and CDR2 SVGAGI (reference sequence).

J is TRBJ2-7 and V is TRBV5-1, with D possibly matching TRBD1 (5 bases). The germline gives CDR1 SGHRS, CDR2 YFSETQ. The CDR3 length is 15 residues. With 6 bases removed from V and 5 bases from J, the gap between germline ends came to 21 bases. The DNA of the CDR3 is TGCGCCAGCACGAACCAAGCAGGGATCCGTGACGAGCAGTACTTC. Amino acid sequence: CASTNQAGIRDEQYF.